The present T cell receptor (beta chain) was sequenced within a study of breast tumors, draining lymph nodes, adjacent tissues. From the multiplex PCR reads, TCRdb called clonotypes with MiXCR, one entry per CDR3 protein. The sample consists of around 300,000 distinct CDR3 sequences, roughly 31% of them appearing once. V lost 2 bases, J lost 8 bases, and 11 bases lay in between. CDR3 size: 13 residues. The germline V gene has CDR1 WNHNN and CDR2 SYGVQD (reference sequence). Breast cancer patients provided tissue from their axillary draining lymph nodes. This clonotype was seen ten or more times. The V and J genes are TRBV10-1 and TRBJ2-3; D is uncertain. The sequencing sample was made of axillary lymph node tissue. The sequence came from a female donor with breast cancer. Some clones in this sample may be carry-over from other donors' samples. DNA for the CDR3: TGCGCCAGCAGTGAGGGCGTGGCGTCTACGCAGTATTTT. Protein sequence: CASSEGVASTQYF.